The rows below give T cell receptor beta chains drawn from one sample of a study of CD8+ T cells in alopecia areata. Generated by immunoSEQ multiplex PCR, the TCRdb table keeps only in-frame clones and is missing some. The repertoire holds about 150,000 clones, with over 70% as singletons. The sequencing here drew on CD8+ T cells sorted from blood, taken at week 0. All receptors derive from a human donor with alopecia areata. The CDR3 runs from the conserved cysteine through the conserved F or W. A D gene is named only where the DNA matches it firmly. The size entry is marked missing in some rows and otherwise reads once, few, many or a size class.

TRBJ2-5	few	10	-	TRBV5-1	CASSGETQYF	TGCGCCAGCAGCGGGGAGACCCAGTACTTC
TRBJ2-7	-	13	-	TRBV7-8	CASSLGQDYEQYF	TGTGCCAGCAGCTTAGGGCAGGACTACGAGCAGTACTTC
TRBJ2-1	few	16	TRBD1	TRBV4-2	CASSQDTGGLGNEQFF	TGTGCCAGCAGCCAAGATACAGGGGGCCTAGGCAATGAGCAGTTCTTC
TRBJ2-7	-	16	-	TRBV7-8	CASSPELTGSSYEQYF	TGTGCCAGCAGCCCAGAACTTACAGGTAGCTCCTACGAGCAGTACTTC
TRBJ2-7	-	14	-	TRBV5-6	CASSFGLLSREQYF	TGTGCCAGCAGCTTCGGGCTGCTTTCGAGGGAGCAGTACTTC
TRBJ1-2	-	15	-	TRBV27	CASSLSSGGVYGYTF	TGTGCCAGCAGTTTATCGAGTGGGGGGGTATATGGCTACACCTTC
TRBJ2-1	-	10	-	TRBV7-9	CASSLVPAVF	TGTGCCAGCAGCTTAGTACCAGCCGTCTTC
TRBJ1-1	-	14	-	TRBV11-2	CASSSRVGGTEAFF	TGTGCCAGCAGCTCACGGGTCGGAGGCACTGAAGCTTTCTTT
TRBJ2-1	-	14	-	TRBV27	CASSSQVGSNEQFF	TGTGCCAGCAGTTCACAGGTGGGGAGCAATGAGCAGTTCTTC
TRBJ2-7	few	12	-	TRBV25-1	CASSDRRGEQYF	TGTGCCAGCAGTGACAGACGTGGCGAGCAGTACTTC
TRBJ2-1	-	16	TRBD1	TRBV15	CATSRQRQGAYNEQFF	TGTGCCACCAGCAGACAACGACAGGGGGCCTACAATGAGCAGTTCTTC
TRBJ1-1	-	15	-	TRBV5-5	CASSTIQGLNTEAFF	TGTGCCAGCAGCACAATACAGGGACTGAACACTGAAGCTTTCTTT
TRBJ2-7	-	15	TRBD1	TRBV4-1	CASSHKTGGGYEQYF	TGCGCCAGCAGCCACAAGACAGGGGGCGGTTACGAGCAGTACTTC
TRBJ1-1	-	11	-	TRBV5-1	CASSLDSEAFF	TGCGCCAGCAGCTTGGACTCTGAAGCTTTCTTT
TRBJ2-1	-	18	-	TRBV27	CASSSTGGALILQDEQFF	TGTGCCAGCAGTTCCACAGGGGGGGCCCTCATTCTACAAGATGAGCAGTTCTTC
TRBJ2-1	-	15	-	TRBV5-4	CASSLDTYSYNEQFF	TGTGCCAGCAGCTTGGACACCTACTCCTACAATGAGCAGTTCTTC
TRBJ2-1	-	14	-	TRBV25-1	CASSVGLDYNEQFF	TGTGCCAGCAGTGTGGGGCTAGATTACAATGAGCAGTTCTTC
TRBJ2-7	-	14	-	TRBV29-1	CSVARVAPRYEQYF	TGCAGCGTGGCCAGGGTGGCCCCTCGCTACGAGCAGTACTTC
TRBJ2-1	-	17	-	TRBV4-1	CASSQDPLAPSYNEQFF	TGCGCCAGCAGCCAAGATCCGTTAGCGCCCTCCTACAATGAGCAGTTCTTC
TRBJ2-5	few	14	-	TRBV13	CASSSPGDGETQYF	TGTGCCAGCAGCTCGCCAGGGGACGGGGAGACCCAGTACTTC
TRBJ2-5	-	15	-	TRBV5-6	CASSSPGEYQETQYF	TGTGCCAGCAGCTCACCCGGGGAGTACCAAGAGACCCAGTACTTC
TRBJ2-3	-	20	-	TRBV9	CASSVVGQGSSYISTDTQYF	TGTGCCAGCAGCGTAGTGGGGCAGGGGTCATCGTATATTAGCACAGATACGCAGTATTTT
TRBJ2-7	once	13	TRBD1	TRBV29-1	CSGGTGGSDEQYF	TGCAGCGGTGGGACAGGGGGCTCTGACGAGCAGTACTTC
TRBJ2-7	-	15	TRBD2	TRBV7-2	CASSEGRDYLYEQYF	TGTGCCAGCAGCGAGGGTAGGGACTACCTATACGAGCAGTACTTC
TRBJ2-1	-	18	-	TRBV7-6	CASSLEGGPPDGRNEQFF	TGTGCCAGCAGCTTAGAGGGCGGACCCCCGGACGGTAGAAATGAGCAGTTCTTC
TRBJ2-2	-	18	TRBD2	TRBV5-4	CASSQGLAGGRRTGELFF	TGTGCCAGCAGCCAGGGACTAGCGGGAGGGCGTCGTACCGGGGAGCTGTTTTTT
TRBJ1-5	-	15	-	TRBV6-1	CASSERGPPGRSQHF	TGTGCCAGCAGTGAAAGAGGGCCGCCCGGGAGATCCCAGCATTTT
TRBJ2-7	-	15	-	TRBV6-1	CASSEVVAGNYEQYF	TGTGCCAGCAGTGAAGTAGTGGCGGGTAACTACGAGCAGTACTTC
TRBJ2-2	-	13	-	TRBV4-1	CASSPRSVGELFF	TGCGCCAGCAGCCCCCGATCTGTCGGGGAGCTGTTTTTT
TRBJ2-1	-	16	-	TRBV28	CASSLRKRARYNEQFF	TGTGCCAGCAGTTTAAGAAAGAGGGCCCGATACAATGAGCAGTTCTTC
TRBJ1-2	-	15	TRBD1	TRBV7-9	CASSHSTGDAGGYTF	TGTGCCAGCAGCCACTCGACAGGGGACGCGGGGGGCTACACCTTC
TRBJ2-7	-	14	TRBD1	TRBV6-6	CASSYGTGLYEQYF	TGTGCCAGCAGTTACGGGACAGGGCTCTACGAGCAGTACTTC
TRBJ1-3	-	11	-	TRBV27	CASSDGNTIYF	TGTGCCAGCAGTGACGGAAACACCATATATTTT
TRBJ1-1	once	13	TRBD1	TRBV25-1	CASGGTGITEAFF	TGTGCCAGCGGCGGGACAGGGATCACTGAAGCTTTCTTT
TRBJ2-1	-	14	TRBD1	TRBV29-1	CSVEGQGVFNEQFF	TGCAGCGTCGAAGGACAGGGGGTCTTCAATGAGCAGTTCTTC
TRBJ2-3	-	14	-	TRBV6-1	CASSEVVSIDTQYF	TGTGCCAGCAGTGAAGTGGTCAGCATAGATACGCAGTATTTT
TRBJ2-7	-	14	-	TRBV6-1	CASSDPTVSYEQYF	TGTGCCAGCAGTGATCCGACAGTATCCTACGAGCAGTACTTC
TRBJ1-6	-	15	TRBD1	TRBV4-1	CASSQRGQDNSPLHF	TGCGCCAGCAGCCAACGAGGACAGGATAATTCACCCCTCCACTTT
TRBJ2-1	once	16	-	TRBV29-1	CSVELPGVVSYNEQFF	TGCAGCGTTGAGCTCCCAGGAGTTGTATCCTACAATGAGCAGTTCTTC
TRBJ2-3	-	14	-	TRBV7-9	CASSPSGSTDTQYF	TGTGCCAGCAGCCCCTCGGGGAGCACAGATACGCAGTATTTT
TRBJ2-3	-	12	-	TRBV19	CASRDYTDTQYF	TGTGCCAGTAGGGACTACACAGATACGCAGTATTTT
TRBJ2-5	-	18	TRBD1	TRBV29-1	CSVEFKGVQGAIGETQYF	TGCAGCGTTGAATTTAAGGGGGTACAGGGGGCGATCGGAGAGACCCAGTACTTC
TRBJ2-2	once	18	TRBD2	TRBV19	CASRPGLAGDLNTGELFF	TGTGCCAGTAGGCCGGGACTAGCGGGAGACCTGAACACCGGGGAGCTGTTTTTT
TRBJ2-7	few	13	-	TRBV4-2	CASSQVLYDEQYF	TGTGCCAGCAGCCAGGTCCTCTACGACGAGCAGTACTTC
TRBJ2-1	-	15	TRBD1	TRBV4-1	CASSPDRGPNNEQFF	TGCGCCAGCAGCCCAGACAGGGGTCCCAATAATGAGCAGTTCTTC
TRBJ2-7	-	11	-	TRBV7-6	CASSLNHEQYF	TGTGCCAGCAGCTTAAACCACGAGCAGTACTTC
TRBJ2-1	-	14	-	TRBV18	CASSPAQLGFEQFF	TGTGCCAGCTCACCTGCCCAATTGGGCTTTGAGCAGTTCTTC
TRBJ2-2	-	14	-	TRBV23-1	CASSPSIYTGELFF	TGCGCCAGCAGTCCCTCAATTTACACCGGGGAGCTGTTTTTT
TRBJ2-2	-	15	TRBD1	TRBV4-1	CASSFRDRSTGELFF	TGCGCCAGCAGCTTCCGGGACAGGAGCACCGGGGAGCTGTTTTTT
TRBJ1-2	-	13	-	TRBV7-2	CASSLKVGEGYTF	TGTGCCAGCAGCCTAAAAGTCGGGGAAGGCTACACCTTC
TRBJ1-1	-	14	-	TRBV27	CASSPTAYSTEAFF	TGTGCCAGCAGCCCGACCGCATATAGCACTGAAGCTTTCTTT
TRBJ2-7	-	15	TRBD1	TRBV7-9	CASSSARDSNYEQYF	TGTGCCAGCAGCTCGGCTAGGGACAGTAACTACGAGCAGTACTTC
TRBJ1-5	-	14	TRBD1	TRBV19	CASSPGTVLSAQHF	TGTGCCAGTAGCCCAGGGACAGTCCTGTCGGCCCAGCATTTT
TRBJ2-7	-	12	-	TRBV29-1	CSVGVSSYEQYF	TGCAGCGTTGGGGTCAGCTCCTACGAGCAGTACTTC
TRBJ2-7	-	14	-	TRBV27	CASSFRQRGGEQYF	TGTGCCAGCAGTTTTAGACAGCGAGGGGGCGAGCAGTACTTC
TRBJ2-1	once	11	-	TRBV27	CASSPGNEQFF	TGTGCCAGCAGCCCGGGCAATGAGCAGTTCTTC
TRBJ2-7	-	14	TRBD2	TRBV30	CAWSEPSGYYEQYF	TGTGCCTGGAGTGAGCCTAGCGGATACTACGAGCAGTACTTC
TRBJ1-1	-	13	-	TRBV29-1	CSVGSGANTEAFF	TGCAGCGTTGGGAGTGGAGCTAACACTGAAGCTTTCTTT
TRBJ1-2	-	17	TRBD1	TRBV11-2	CASSATRDRRSTNGYTF	TGTGCCAGCAGCGCTACCCGGGACAGGAGGTCGACTAACGGCTACACCTTC
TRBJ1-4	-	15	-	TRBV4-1	CASSAPGQNNEKLFF	TGCGCCAGCAGCGCCCCCGGACAGAATAATGAAAAACTGTTTTTT